This TCR beta chain comes out of a study of T cells after yellow fever vaccination. Study-level background: Preparation used SMART-Seq v4 Ultra Low Input for the low-cell-number fractions. General study findings and limits: Reappearance after the booster was seen for most primary-vaccination clones, at around 95% CD4 and 75% to 90% CD8. Abundant clonotypes (contaminants from the bulk population) could be present in FACS-sorted repertoires. Clonotypes shared by both compartments, CD4 and CD8, made up a small share.

One entry per CDR3 protein, called by TCRdb with MiXCR from the 5' RACE reads. The sample records a few hundred thousand distinct CDR3 sequences, approximately 5.7% being singletons. This clonotype was counted at least ten times. The antigen remains unidentified. This material consisted of PBMCs, taken 5 days after the yellow fever booster vaccination. This sequence originates from a man aged 30-40 years who received the YFV17D yellow fever vaccine.

The CDR3 region is CASSLPYSGNTIYF. The CDR3 DNA sequence: TGTGCCAGCAGTCTCCCCTACTCTGGAAACACCATATATTTT. The chain uses TRBV7-2 and TRBJ1-3; D not certain. Germline CDR1 is SGHTA and CDR2 is FQGNSA. CDR3 length equals 14 residues. Trimming pared 6 bases from V and 0 bases from J, leaving 9 bases between.